The rows below give T cell receptor beta chains drawn from one sample of a study of T cells in Graves' hyperthyroidism and ophthalmopathy. TCRdb used MiXCR to reprocess the multiplex PCR reads, holding one entry per CDR3 protein. This sample has 480,000 or so distinct CDR3 sequences, with 46% found just once. Sequenced sample: peripheral blood or thyroid tissue (not recorded which). These receptors were taken from an adult woman with Graves' disease, either hyperthyroidism or ophthalmopathy (not recorded which). CDR3s include the opening cysteine and the closing phenylalanine or tryptophan. The D gene is left open where the match is weak.

J gene,CDR3 length,V gene,D gene,CDR3 protein
TRBJ2-7,14,TRBV9,NA,CASSVGTEASEQYF
TRBJ2-7,18,TRBV5-1,NA,CASSVQGSSISVFHEQYF
TRBJ1-6,14,TRBV20-1,NA,CSADTGRLNSPLHF
TRBJ2-5,15,TRBV7-9,TRBD1,CASSLGQGGNQPQYF
TRBJ2-7,16,TRBV4-1,TRBD1,CASSQVQGAKIYEQYF
TRBJ1-2,16,TRBV15,NA,CATSRDRTVTNYGYTF
TRBJ1-1,13,TRBV19,NA,CASSPLRAREAFF
TRBJ1-6,16,TRBV3-1,NA,CASSQESEGGGSPLHF
TRBJ2-7,15,TRBV20-1,TRBD2,CSAPGTSGISYEQYF
TRBJ1-1,14,TRBV9,NA,CASSGAGPNTEAFF
TRBJ2-7,12,TRBV5-1,NA,CASSVQGNEQYF
TRBJ1-4,15,TRBV7-9,TRBD1,CASSFWTGGEEKLFF
TRBJ1-1,14,TRBV7-9,NA,CASSPGQHNTEAFF
TRBJ1-2,14,TRBV24-1,TRBD1,CATTWDRAFYGYTF
TRBJ2-2,15,TRBV7-3,TRBD2,CASSLLAGGYGELFF
TRBJ2-5,11,TRBV12-3/TRBV12-4,NA,CASPLGETQYF
TRBJ2-2,15,TRBV25-1,TRBD1,CASRGDRANTGELFF
TRBJ1-2,15,TRBV7-9,TRBD1,CASSPGGAGVYGYTF
TRBJ2-7,14,TRBV7-9,NA,CAKPPVGVSYEQYF
TRBJ2-7,15,TRBV6-6,NA,CASSYPGQSQYEQYF
TRBJ1-5,15,TRBV5-1,NA,CASRGGVEGNQPQHF
TRBJ2-5,16,TRBV15,NA,CATSRGSQEREQTQYF
TRBJ2-5,15,TRBV7-2,TRBD2,CASSSSGGQQETQYF
TRBJ2-7,17,TRBV10-3,NA,CAISESFRGSVSYEQYF
TRBJ2-5,15,TRBV5-1,NA,CASSLLGRMEETQYF
TRBJ2-3,16,TRBV5-1,TRBD2,CASSRGLAGLTDTQYF
TRBJ2-5,15,TRBV7-9,TRBD1,CASRTGTGDRETQYF
TRBJ2-5,19,TRBV12-3/TRBV12-4,TRBD1,CASSPLGAGTGFGRETQYF
TRBJ1-1,14,TRBV5-1,TRBD1,CASSGGTGGTEAFF
TRBJ1-5,16,TRBV10-2,TRBD1,CASMRGPGQSNQPQHF
TRBJ1-2,16,TRBV14,TRBD1,CASSQERGTGGYGYTF
TRBJ1-4,17,TRBV5-1,NA,CASSLEGDVHSNEKLFF